The 15 T cell receptor beta chains listed next were all sequenced from one sample in a study of T cells in Graves' hyperthyroidism and ophthalmopathy. Amplified regions were TCR beta CDR3 sequences from RNA transcripts. A first-round RT-PCR of the TCR CDR3 used the HTBI primer set. One entry per CDR3 protein, called by TCRdb with MiXCR from the multiplex PCR reads. The table lists fewer than 650,000 distinct CDR3 sequences, around 14% of them singletons. The sample was blood. These receptors originate from a woman aged 30 to 39 with Graves' hyperthyroidism that later progressed to Graves' ophthalmopathy.

The rearrangement joins TRBV7-3 to TRBJ2-7; TRBD1 is a possible D gene (5 bases). This CDR3 has 15 amino acids. The germline V gene encodes CDR1 SGHTA and CDR2 FQGTGA. Trimming removed 6 bases at V and 3 bases at J, with 18 bases between. The CDR3 sequence: CASSLTSGRDYEQYF. In DNA form, the CDR3 reads TGTGCCAGCAGTCTTACGTCAGGGCGCGACTACGAGCAGTACTTC.

This clonotype was recorded many times. The V call is TRBV12-3 or TRBV12-4, the J call TRBJ1-3, with 7 bases identical to TRBD1. J lost 5 bases, V lost 1 base, and 8 bases had no gene match. The CDR3 consists of 16 residues. The CDR3 region is CASSLVSTGVRNTIYF. CDR3 DNA: TGTGCCAGCAGTTTAGTATCTACAGGGGTTCGAAACACCATATATTTT.

The genes are TRBV28 and TRBJ2-7, with D perhaps being TRBD1 or TRBD2 (5 bases each). The CDR3 contains 13 residues. Germline loops: CDR1 MDHEN, CDR2 SYDVKM. V lost 10 bases and J lost 3, with 16 bases in between. The CDR3 is CATQDGAIYEQYF. Here the CDR3 DNA reads TGTGCCACCCAAGACGGGGCCATCTACGAGCAGTACTTC.

This clonotype appeared many times. This chain connects TRBV2 to TRBJ2-7; D tentatively reads TRBD1 or TRBD2 (5 bases each). V lost 1 base, J lost 2 bases, and 12 bases lay in between. This CDR3 comprises 15 residues. Germline CDR1 reads SNHLY; CDR2 reads FYNNEI. CDR3 protein: CASSEGDGKTYEQYF. The CDR3, as DNA: TGTGCCAGCAGTGAAGGGGACGGGAAGACCTACGAGCAGTACTTC.

Comment on this clonotype: Just one base apart from a much larger clone, this may be a read error. This sequence joins TRBV5-4 and TRBJ1-5; maybe TRBD1 (5 bases). There are 12 residues in the CDR3. Germline CDR1 is SGHNT and CDR2 is YYREEE (reference sequence). The CDR3 loop reads CASSFLGDPRHF. The CDR3 coding sequence is TGTGCCAGCAGCTTCCTAGGGGATCCCCGGCATTTT.

This clonotype was counted only a few times. The chain employs TRBV28 and TRBJ1-4; the D gene is possibly TRBD1 (6 bases). V was pared by 3 bases and J by 4 bases, with 12 bases between. This CDR3 comprises 15 residues. Germline-derived CDR1 and CDR2 are MDHEN and SYDVKM. CDR3 residues: CASSFQGTYNEKLFF. In DNA, the CDR3 is TGTGCCAGCAGTTTTCAGGGGACTTATAATGAAAAACTGTTTTTT.

V and J are TRBV20-1 and TRBJ1-5; no reliable D call. V was clipped by 3 bases and J by 8 bases, with 11 bases between them. CDR1 and CDR2 from the germline V gene are DFQATT and SNEGSKA (reference sequence). CDR3 length: 12 amino acids. Written as DNA, the CDR3 is TGCAGTGCTAGTGAAGGAAAAGAGCCCCAGCATTTT. Translating gives CSASEGKEPQHF.

Points on this clonotype: One base away lies a much larger clone, so this may be a sequencing read error. This chain uses TRBV5-1 with TRBJ2-7, with D possibly being TRBD2 (6 bases). Per germline, CDR1 SGHRS and CDR2 YFSETQ. This CDR3 region has 14 residues. The CDR3, as DNA: TGCGCCATCAGCCCCCGGGACTCAACCTACGAGCAGTACTTC. Amino acids: CAISPRDSTYEQYF.

This clonotype turned up a few times. The V and J genes are TRBV6-1 and TRBJ2-3, with no clear D. Germline CDR1 and CDR2: MNHNS and SASEGT. The CDR3 sequence is 15 residues long. Trimming removed 1 base from V and 4 bases from J, with 12 bases in between. The chain's CDR3 is CASSEVLAHSDTQYF. CDR3 nucleotides: TGTGCCAGCAGTGAAGTTCTCGCACACTCAGATACGCAGTATTTT.

Ten or more counts support this clonotype. The rearrangement uses TRBV12-3 or TRBV12-4 and TRBJ2-3; 7 bases align to TRBD1. The CDR3 length is 16 residues. J lost 2 bases, V lost 4 bases, and 9 bases had no gene match. The CDR3 loop is CASSSRRQGPTDTQYF. The DNA for the CDR3 is TGTGCCAGCAGTTCCCGGAGACAGGGCCCCACAGATACGCAGTATTTT.

The chain recombines TRBV19 with TRBJ2-7, with 7 bases that match TRBD1. Unmatched junction bases numbered 11, after V lost 5 bases and J lost 4 bases. Per the germline V gene, CDR1 is LNHDA and CDR2 is SQIVND (reference sequence). CDR3 length: 15 amino acids. CDR3 protein: CASSPQTGQKYEQYF. In DNA form, the CDR3 reads TGTGCCAGTAGTCCCCAGACGGGACAGAAGTACGAGCAGTACTTC.

There are many counts of this clonotype. This chain joins TRBV10-3 and TRBJ2-7; no clear D. V dropped 4 bases and J dropped 6 bases, with 10 bases sitting between them. Germline V CDR1 and CDR2: ENHRY, SYGVKD. This CDR3 contains 12 residues. The CDR3 DNA sequence: TGTGCCATCAGTGCAGTGAGTTCCGAGCAGTACTTC. Amino acid sequence: CAISAVSSEQYF.

This clonotype was counted ten times or more. The J gene is TRBJ1-5, the V gene TRBV5-1; TRBD1 matches at 7 bases. With V trimmed by 4 bases and J by 5 bases, 9 bases remained unmatched. Germline CDR1 SGHRS, CDR2 YFSETQ. The length of the CDR3 is 15 residues. The CDR3 coding sequence is TGCGCCAGCAGCCCCGGGACAGAAAATTATCAGCCCCAGCATTTT. Its protein is CASSPGTENYQPQHF.

This clonotype showed up just a few times. The chain has TRBV5-1 and TRBJ2-7; the D gene is possibly TRBD2 (6 bases). The germline CDR1 and CDR2 sequences are SGHRS and YFSETQ. Trimming took off 3 bases at V and 7 bases at J, with 14 bases between the two ends. The length of the CDR3 is 13 residues. The CDR3 here is CASSSPGLPEQYF. DNA of the CDR3: TGCGCCAGCAGCTCCCCGGGACTCCCTGAGCAGTACTTC.

The chain has TRBV28 and TRBJ2-7; 7 nucleotides line up with TRBD2. Losses at the gene ends were 6 bases for V and 3 bases for J; bases not matched to a gene: 11. CDR3 length: 15 residues. Germline V gene lookup returns CDR1 MDHEN and CDR2 SYDVKM. The CDR3 loop reads CASRGGSGWGYEQYF. The DNA for the CDR3 is TGTGCCAGCAGGGGCGGGAGCGGATGGGGCTACGAGCAGTACTTC. Full variable domain (missing parts from reference TRBV28 and TRBJ2-7): DVKVTQSSRYLVKRTGEKVFLECVQDMDHENMFWYRQDPGLGLRLIYFSYDVKMKEKGDIPEGYSVSREKKERFSLILESASTNQTSMYLCASRGGSGWGYEQYFGPGTRLTVT.